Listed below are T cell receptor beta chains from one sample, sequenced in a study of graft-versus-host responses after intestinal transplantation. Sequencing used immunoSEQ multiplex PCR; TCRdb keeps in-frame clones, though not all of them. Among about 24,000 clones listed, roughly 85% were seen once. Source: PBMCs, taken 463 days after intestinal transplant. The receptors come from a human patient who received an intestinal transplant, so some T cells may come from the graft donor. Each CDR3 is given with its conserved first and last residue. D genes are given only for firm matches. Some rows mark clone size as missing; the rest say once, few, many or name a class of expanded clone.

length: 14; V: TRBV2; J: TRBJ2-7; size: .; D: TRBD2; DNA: TGTGCCAGCAGAGAGGGACTAGCGGCCTACGAGCAGTACTTC; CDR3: CASREGLAAYEQYF
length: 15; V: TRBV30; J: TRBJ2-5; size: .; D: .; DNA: TGTGCCTGGAGAAATTTGGGACTCGATGGAGAGACCCAGTACTTC; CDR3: CAWRNLGLDGETQYF
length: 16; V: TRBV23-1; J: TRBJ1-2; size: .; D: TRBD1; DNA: TGCGCCAGCAGTCAATGTCGGCAGGGGGCTAACTATGGCTACACCTTC; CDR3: CASSQCRQGANYGYTF
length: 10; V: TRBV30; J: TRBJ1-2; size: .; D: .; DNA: TGTGCCACGGTCTTCTATGGCTACACCTTC; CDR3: CATVFYGYTF
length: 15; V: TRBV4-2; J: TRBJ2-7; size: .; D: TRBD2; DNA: TGTGCCAGCAGCCAAGAGGCTAGCGGGAGCTACGAGCAGTACTTC; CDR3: CASSQEASGSYEQYF
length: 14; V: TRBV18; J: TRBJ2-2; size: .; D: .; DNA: TGTGCCAGCTCACAGGGACTTGACGGCGGGGAGCTGTTTTTT; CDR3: CASSQGLDGGELFF
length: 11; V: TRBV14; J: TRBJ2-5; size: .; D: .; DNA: TGTGCCAGCGGTCCCTACGAGACCCAGTACTTC; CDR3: CASGPYETQYF
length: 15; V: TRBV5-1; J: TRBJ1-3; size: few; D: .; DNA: TGCGCCAGCAGCCCGTGGACAGACTCTGGAAACACCATATATTTT; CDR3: CASSPWTDSGNTIYF
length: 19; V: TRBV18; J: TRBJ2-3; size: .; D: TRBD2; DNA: TGTGCCAGCTCACCAAGACTAGCGGGGGACTTCGCTAGCACAGATACGCAGTATTTT; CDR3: CASSPRLAGDFASTDTQYF
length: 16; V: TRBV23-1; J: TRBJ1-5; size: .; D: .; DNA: TGCGCCAGCAGTAGGCTCCGCCAGGGGAACGATCAGCCCCAGCATTTT; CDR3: CASSRLRQGNDQPQHF
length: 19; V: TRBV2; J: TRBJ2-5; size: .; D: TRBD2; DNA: TGTGCCAGCAGCGAAGCGGAGAAGAAGGGACTAGGATATCAAGAGACCCAGTACTTC; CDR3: CASSEAEKKGLGYQETQYF
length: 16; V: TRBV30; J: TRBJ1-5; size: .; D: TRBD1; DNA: TGTGCCTGGAGTACAGGGACAGCAAGATTTACTCAGCCCCAGCATTTT; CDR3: CAWSTGTARFTQPQHF
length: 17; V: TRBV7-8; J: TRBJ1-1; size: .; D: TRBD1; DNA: TGTGCCAGCAGCTTAGGACTCGCAGGGGGCCTAGGCACTGAAGCTTTCTTT; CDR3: CASSLGLAGGLGTEAFF
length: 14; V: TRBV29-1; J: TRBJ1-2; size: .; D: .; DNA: TGCAGCCCCCGGCCGGGGGGGATTAACTATGGCTACACCTTC; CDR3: CSPRPGGINYGYTF
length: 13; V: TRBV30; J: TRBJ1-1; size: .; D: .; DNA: TGTGCCTGGAGTGTTGTAGTGAACACTGAAGCTTTCTTT; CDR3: CAWSVVVNTEAFF
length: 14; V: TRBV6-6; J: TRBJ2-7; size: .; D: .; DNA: TGTGCCAGCAGTTACTCGGACAGTCTCAACGAGCAGTACTTC; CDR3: CASSYSDSLNEQYF
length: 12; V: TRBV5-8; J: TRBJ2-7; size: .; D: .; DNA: TGTGCCAGCAGCTCTTGGACCTACGAGCAGTACTTC; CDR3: CASSSWTYEQYF
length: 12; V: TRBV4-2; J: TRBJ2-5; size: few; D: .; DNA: TGTGCCAGCAGCCAAGATGGGGGGACCCAGTACTTC; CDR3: CASSQDGGTQYF